This TCR beta chain was sequenced for a study of blood T cell repertoires in COVID-19. The CDR3 extends over 12 amino acids. V shed 3 bases, J shed 7 bases, and the junction held 0 bases outside the gene matches. CDR1 is GTSNPN and CDR2 is SVGIG in the germline V gene (reference sequence). In the study's own analysis: Amplifying reference gene primers gave estimates of nucleated cell counts. TCRdb's copy holds only in-frame clones and misses some; the assay was immunoSEQ multiplex PCR. V, J and clone size derive from that table, while D and trimming were established from the DNA sequence. The data hold some 210,000 clones, with approximately 82% observed a single time.

The TCR was taken from a woman in her forties with acute or convalescent COVID-19. Sequencing input: peripheral blood. The gene calls are TRBV30 and TRBJ1-6, with 7 bases that match TRBD1. The DNA of the CDR3 is TGTGCCTGGAGGACAGGGAATTCACCCCTCCACTTT. Translating gives CAWRTGNSPLHF. The entire variable domain, with the rest obtained from reference TRBV30 and TRBJ1-6, is as follows: SQTIHQWPATLVQPVGSPLSLECTVEGTSNPNLYWYRQAAGRGLQLLFYSVGIGQISSEVPQNLSASRPQDRQFILSSKKLLLSDSGFYLCAWRTGNSPLHFGNGTRLTVT.